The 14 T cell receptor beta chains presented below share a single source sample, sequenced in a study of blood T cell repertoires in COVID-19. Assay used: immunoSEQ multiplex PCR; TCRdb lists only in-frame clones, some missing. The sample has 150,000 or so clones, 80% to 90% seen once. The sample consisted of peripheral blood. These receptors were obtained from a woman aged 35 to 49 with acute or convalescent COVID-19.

The CDR3 loop is CASSSGLAGELFF. CDR3 coding DNA: TGTGCCAGCAGTTCGGGACTAGCCGGGGAGCTGTTTTTT. The V and J genes are TRBV27 and TRBJ2-2; 8 bases map to TRBD2. CDR1 MNHEY and CDR2 SMNVEV come from the germline V gene (reference sequence). The V and J ends lost 4 bases and 6 bases, in that order; junction bases with no gene match: 1. The CDR3 is 13 residues long.

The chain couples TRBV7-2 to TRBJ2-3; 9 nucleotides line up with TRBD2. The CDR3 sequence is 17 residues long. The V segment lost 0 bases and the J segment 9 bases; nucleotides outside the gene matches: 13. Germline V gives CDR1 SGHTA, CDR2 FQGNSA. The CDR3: CASSLALAGTSGRTQYF. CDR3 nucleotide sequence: TGTGCCAGCAGCTTAGCCCTAGCGGGGACCTCTGGGCGGACGCAGTATTTT.

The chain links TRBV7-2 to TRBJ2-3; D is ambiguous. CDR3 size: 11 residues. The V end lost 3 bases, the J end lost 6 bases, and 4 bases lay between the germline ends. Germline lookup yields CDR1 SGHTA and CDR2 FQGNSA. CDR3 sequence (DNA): TGTGCCAGCAGCTTTCTGGATACGCAGTATTTT. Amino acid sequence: CASSFLDTQYF.

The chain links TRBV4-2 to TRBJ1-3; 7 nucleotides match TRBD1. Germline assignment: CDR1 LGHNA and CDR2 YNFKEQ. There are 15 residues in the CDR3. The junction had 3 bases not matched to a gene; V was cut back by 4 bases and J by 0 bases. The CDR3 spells CASSPQGGSGNTIYF. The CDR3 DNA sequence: TGTGCCAGCAGCCCTCAGGGGGGCTCTGGAAACACCATATATTTT.

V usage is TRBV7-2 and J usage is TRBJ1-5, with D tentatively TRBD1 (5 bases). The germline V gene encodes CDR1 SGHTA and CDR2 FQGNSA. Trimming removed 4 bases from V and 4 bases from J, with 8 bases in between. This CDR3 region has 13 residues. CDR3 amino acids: CASSSQGNQPQHF. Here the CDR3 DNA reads TGTGCCAGCAGCTCCCAGGGAAATCAGCCCCAGCATTTT.

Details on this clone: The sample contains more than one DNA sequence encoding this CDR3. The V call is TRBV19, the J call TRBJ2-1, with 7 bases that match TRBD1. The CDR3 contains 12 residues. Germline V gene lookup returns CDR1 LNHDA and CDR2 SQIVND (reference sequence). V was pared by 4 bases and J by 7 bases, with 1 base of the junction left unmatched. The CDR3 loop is CASSNRGNEQFF. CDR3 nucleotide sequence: TGTGCCAGTAGTAACAGGGGTAATGAGCAGTTCTTC.

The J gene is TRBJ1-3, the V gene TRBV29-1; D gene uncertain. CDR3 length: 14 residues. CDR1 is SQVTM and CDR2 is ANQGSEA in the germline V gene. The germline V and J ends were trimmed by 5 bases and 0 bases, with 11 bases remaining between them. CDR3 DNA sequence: TGCAGCGTTTTGCCGGGGATCTCTGGAAACACCATATATTTT. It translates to CSVLPGISGNTIYF.

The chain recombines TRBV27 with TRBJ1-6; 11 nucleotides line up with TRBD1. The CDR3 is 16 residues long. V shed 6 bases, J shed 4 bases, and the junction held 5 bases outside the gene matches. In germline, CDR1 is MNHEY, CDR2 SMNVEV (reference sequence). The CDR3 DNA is TGTGCCAGCAGCCGGGACAGGGGGTATTATAATTCACCCCTCCACTTT. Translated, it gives CASSRDRGYYNSPLHF.

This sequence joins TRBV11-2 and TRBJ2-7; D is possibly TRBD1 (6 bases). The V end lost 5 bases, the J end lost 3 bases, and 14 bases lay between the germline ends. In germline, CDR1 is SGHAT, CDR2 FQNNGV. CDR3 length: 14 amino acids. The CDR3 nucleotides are TGTGCCAGCAGCATCAGGGGAGAAAGCTACGAGCAGTACTTC. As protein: CASSIRGESYEQYF.

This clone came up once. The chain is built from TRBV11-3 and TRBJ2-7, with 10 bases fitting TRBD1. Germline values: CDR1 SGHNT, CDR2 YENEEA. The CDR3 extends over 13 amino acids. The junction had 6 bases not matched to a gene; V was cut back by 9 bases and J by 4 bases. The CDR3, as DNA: TGTGCCAGTGGGGGGACAGGGGTATACGAGCAGTACTTC. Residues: CASGGTGVYEQYF.

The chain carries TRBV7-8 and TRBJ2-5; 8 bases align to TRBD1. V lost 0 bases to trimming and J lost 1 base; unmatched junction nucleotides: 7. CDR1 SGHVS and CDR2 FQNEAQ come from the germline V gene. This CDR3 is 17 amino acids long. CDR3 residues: CASSLAPPGTGQETQYF. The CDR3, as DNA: TGTGCCAGCAGCTTAGCCCCGCCCGGGACAGGCCAAGAGACCCAGTACTTC.

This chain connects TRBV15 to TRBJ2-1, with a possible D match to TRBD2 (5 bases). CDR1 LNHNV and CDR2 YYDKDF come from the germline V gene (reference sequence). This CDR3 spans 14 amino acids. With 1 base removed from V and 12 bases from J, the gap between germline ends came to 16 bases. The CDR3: CATSRGAFSGRQFF. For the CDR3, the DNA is TGTGCCACCAGCAGAGGCGCTTTTTCTGGGAGGCAGTTCTTC. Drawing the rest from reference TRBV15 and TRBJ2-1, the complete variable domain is DAMVIQNPRYQVTQFGKPVTLSCSQTLNHNVMYWYQQKSSQAPKLLFHYYDKDFNNEADTPDNFQSRRPNTSFCFLDIRSPGLGDTAMYLCATSRGAFSGRQFFGPGTRLTVL.

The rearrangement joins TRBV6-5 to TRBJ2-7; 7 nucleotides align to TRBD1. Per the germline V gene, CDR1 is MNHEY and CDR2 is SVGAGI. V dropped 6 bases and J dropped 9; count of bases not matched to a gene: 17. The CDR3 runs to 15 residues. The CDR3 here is CASSPTGTALRGQYF. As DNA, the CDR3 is TGTGCCAGCAGCCCCACCGGGACAGCGCTACGAGGGCAGTACTTC.

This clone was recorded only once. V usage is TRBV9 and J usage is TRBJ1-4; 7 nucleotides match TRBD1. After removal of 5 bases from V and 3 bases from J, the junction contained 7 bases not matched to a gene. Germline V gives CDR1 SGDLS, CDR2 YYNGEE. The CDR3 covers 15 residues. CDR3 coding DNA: TGTGCCAGCAGTTTTCAGGGGGAGGCTAATGAAAAACTGTTTTTT. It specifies CASSFQGEANEKLFF. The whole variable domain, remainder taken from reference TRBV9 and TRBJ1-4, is DSGVTQTPKHLITATGQRVTLRCSPRSGDLSVYWYQQSLDQGLQFLIQYYNGEERAKGNILERFSAQQFPDLHSELNLSSLELGDSALYFCASSFQGEANEKLFFGSGTQLSVL.